These 15 T cell receptor beta chains were sequenced from one sample in a study of OX40 agonist ivuxolimab in advanced cancers. Sequenced by immunoSEQ multiplex PCR; TCRdb stores in-frame clones only, minus some. The sample includes tens of thousands of clones, 80% to 90% of them seen just once. This specimen was CD4+ or CD8+ T cells sorted from blood, taken in a trial of the OX40 agonist ivuxolimab. Every receptor here comes from an adult with an advanced solid tumor such as melanoma, head and neck, liver or kidney cancer.

The chain recombines TRBV5-1 with TRBJ2-7; 10 nucleotides align to TRBD1. Germline V gene lookup returns CDR1 SGHRS and CDR2 YFSETQ. V trimming: 5 bases; J trimming: 7 bases; junction bases outside the gene matches: 6. The CDR3 loop spans 13 amino acids. This CDR3 is CASSRDRGREQYF. CDR3 coding DNA: TGCGCCAGCAGTCGGGACAGGGGACGAGAGCAGTACTTC. The entire variable domain, with the rest obtained from reference TRBV5-1 and TRBJ2-7, is as follows: KAGVTQTPRYLIKTRGQQVTLSCSPISGHRSVSWYQQTPGQGLQFLFEYFSETQRNKGNFPGRFSGRQFSNSRSEMNVSTLELGDSALYLCASSRDRGREQYFGPGTRLTVT.

This clone was observed a few times. The V gene is TRBV19, the J gene TRBJ1-2; TRBD1 aligns across 9 bases. The CDR3 extends over 15 amino acids. Germline V CDR1 and CDR2: LNHDA, SQIVND (reference sequence). Losses at the gene ends were 4 bases for V and 7 bases for J; bases not matched to a gene: 10. CDR3 nucleotides: TGTGCCAGTAGTAAAACCTTACAGGGGGCCTCTGGCTACACCTTC. It encodes CASSKTLQGASGYTF.

The chain uses TRBV11-2 and TRBJ2-7; 7 bases align to TRBD1. This CDR3 contains 14 residues. CDR1 is SGHAT, CDR2 FQNNGV, per germline. V shed 6 bases and J 5 bases; nucleotides not matched to a gene: 10. The CDR3 DNA is TGTGCCAGCAGAACCTACAGGGGCCCCGACGAGCAGTACTTC. It codes for CASRTYRGPDEQYF.

The chain uses TRBV4-2 and TRBJ2-3; TRBD1 matches 10 bases. The CDR3 has 18 amino acids. J gave up 5 bases and V 4 bases, and 15 bases lay outside the gene matches. In germline, CDR1 is LGHNA, CDR2 YNFKEQ. CDR3: CASSPTAGTGEIGDTQYF. The CDR3 nucleotides are TGTGCCAGCAGCCCGACCGCCGGGACAGGGGAGATAGGAGATACGCAGTATTTT.

The chain couples TRBV7-2 to TRBJ1-2; D is undetermined. The V gene lost 1 base and the J gene lost 13 bases, with 10 bases spanning the gap. The germline gives CDR1 SGHTA, CDR2 FQGNSA. The CDR3 runs 11 residues. DNA of the CDR3: TGTGCCAGCAGCTTAGGGGAACGCTTCACCTTC. Translated, it gives CASSLGERFTF. Drawing the rest from reference TRBV7-2 and TRBJ1-2, the complete variable domain is GAGVSQSPSNKVTEKGKDVELRCDPISGHTALYWYRQSLGQGLEFLIYFQGNSAPDKSGLPSDRFSAERTGGSVSTLTIQRTQQEDSAVYLCASSLGERFTFGSGTRLTVV.

The chain joins TRBV27 to TRBJ2-7; D may be TRBD2 (6 bases). With 8 bases removed from V and 0 bases from J, the gap between germline ends came to 11 bases. The CDR3 has 13 amino acids. Germline-derived CDR1 and CDR2 are MNHEY and SMNVEV (reference sequence). The CDR3 sequence: CASGDLSSYEQYF. The CDR3, as DNA: TGTGCCAGCGGGGACTTGAGCTCCTACGAGCAGTACTTC.

The V call is TRBV2, the J call TRBJ2-3; D gene ambiguous. V lost 1 base, J lost 4 bases, and 12 bases lay in between. Per germline, CDR1 SNHLY and CDR2 FYNNEI. CDR3 length: 15 amino acids. The CDR3 loop is CASSEEGGSPDTQYF. The CDR3 region has the DNA TGTGCCAGCAGTGAAGAGGGCGGTAGCCCAGATACGCAGTATTTT. The complete variable domain, with remaining parts taken from reference TRBV2 and TRBJ2-3, reads EPEVTQTPSHQVTQMGQEVILRCVPISNHLYFYWYRQILGQKVEFLVSFYNNEISEKSEIFDDQFSVERPDGSNFTLKIRSTKLEDSAMYFCASSEEGGSPDTQYFGPGTRLTVL.

The gene calls are TRBV12-5 and TRBJ2-3, with D possibly matching TRBD2 (7 bases). CDR1 and CDR2 from the germline V gene are LGHNT and FRNRAP. This CDR3 is 18 amino acids long. V was clipped by 5 bases and J by 4 bases, with 25 bases between them. The DNA for the CDR3 is TGTGCTAGTGGTACCAAGTCGGGTCGAGGGGGGGCTTCAGATACGCAGTATTTT. Encoded protein: CASGTKSGRGGASDTQYF.

V usage is TRBV2 and J usage is TRBJ2-5; D uncertain. V was trimmed by 7 bases and J by 5 bases, leaving 14 bases between them. The CDR3 has 13 amino acids. CDR1 is SNHLY, CDR2 FYNNEI, per germline. The CDR3 DNA reads TGTGCCAGCATGAGGACCGCTTCCGAGACCCAGTACTTC. It yields the protein CASMRTASETQYF.

This clone was found once. This chain uses TRBV12-1 with TRBJ2-7; the D call TRBD1 from the table was never checked on the DNA. TRBV12-1 is given as a pseudogene. CDR3 length equals 18 residues. CDR3 in amino acids: CASTPIGPTGGFIYEQYF. The CDR3 coding sequence is TGTGCCAGCACCCCAATCGGGCCGACAGGGGGATTTATCTACGAGCAGTACTTC.

Here the CDR3 DNA reads TGTGCCAGCAGCCACAGGGTTCACCTCCCCGGGGAGCTGTTTTTT. Its protein is CASSHRVHLPGELFF. The chain carries TRBV6-5 and TRBJ2-2, with D possibly matching TRBD1 (6 bases). This CDR3 contains 15 residues. V was shortened by 6 bases and J by 6 bases, with 17 bases between the two germline ends. Germline V gives CDR1 MNHEY, CDR2 SVGAGI.

This clone has more than one count but fewer than ten. V is TRBV7-7 and J is TRBJ2-5, with D perhaps assigned TRBD1 or TRBD2 (6 bases each). The V and J ends lost 5 bases and 4 bases respectively, with 20 bases between them. This CDR3 spans 16 amino acids. CDR1 and CDR2 (germline): SSHAT, FNYEAQ (reference sequence). As DNA, the CDR3 is TGTGCCAGCAGCCTAACCGGGGGCCAAGGTAGAGAGACCCAGTACTTC. Translating gives CASSLTGGQGRETQYF.

The J gene is TRBJ2-1, the V gene TRBV7-2; D gene uncertain. Germline CDR1 and CDR2: SGHTA and FQGNSA. Trimming stripped 1 base from V and 0 bases from J, with 7 bases between. The CDR3 has 15 amino acids. Here the CDR3 reads CASSLEPNSYNEQFF. In DNA, the CDR3 is TGTGCCAGCAGCTTAGAACCAAACTCCTACAATGAGCAGTTCTTC.

This clone was seen only once. The CDR3 DNA sequence: TGCAGCGTTGTATCGGGGGCCAAAAACATTCAGTACTTC. This codes for CSVVSGAKNIQYF. The V call is TRBV29-1, the J call TRBJ2-4; possibly TRBD2 for D (5 bases). The germline V gene has CDR1 SQVTM and CDR2 ANQGSEA. The CDR3 runs 13 residues. V lost 4 bases and J lost 1, with 8 bases in between.

J is TRBJ2-3 and V is TRBV28; a possible D gene is TRBD2 (6 bases). Germline V gene sequence: CDR1 MDHEN, CDR2 SYDVKM. The CDR3 is 14 amino acids. Between the trimmed V and J ends, which lost 4 bases and 6 bases, there was a span of 14 bases. The chain's CDR3 is CASSSQGGADTQYF. The CDR3 DNA reads as TGTGCCAGCAGTTCGCAGGGAGGAGCGGATACGCAGTATTTT.